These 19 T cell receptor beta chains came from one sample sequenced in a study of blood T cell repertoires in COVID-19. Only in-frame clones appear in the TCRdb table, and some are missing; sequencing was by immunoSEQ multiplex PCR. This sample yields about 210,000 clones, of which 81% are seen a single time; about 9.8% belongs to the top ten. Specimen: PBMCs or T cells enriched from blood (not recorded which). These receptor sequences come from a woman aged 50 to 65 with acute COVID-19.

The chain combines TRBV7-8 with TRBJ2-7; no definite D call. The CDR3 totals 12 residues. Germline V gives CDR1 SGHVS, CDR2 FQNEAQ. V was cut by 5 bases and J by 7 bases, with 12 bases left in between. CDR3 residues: CASSDWRPEQYF. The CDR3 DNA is TGTGCCAGCAGCGATTGGAGACCTGAGCAGTACTTC.

The CDR3 sequence is CASRTTGQTNEKLFF. In DNA form, the CDR3 reads TGTGCCAGTAGGACAACGGGACAGACTAATGAAAAACTGTTTTTT. The J gene is TRBJ1-4, the V gene TRBV19, with 7 nucleotides matching TRBD1. The CDR3 covers 15 residues. Germline trimming cut 6 bases from V and 2 bases from J; bases unmatched to any gene: 6. Germline loops: CDR1 LNHDA, CDR2 SQIVND (reference sequence).

The CDR3 protein is CASSSRQGVNYGYTF. CDR3 coding DNA: TGTGCCAGCAGTTCCAGACAGGGGGTTAACTATGGCTACACCTTC. V gene TRBV27 combines with J gene TRBJ1-2, with 9 positions matching TRBD1. The germline CDR1 and CDR2 sequences are MNHEY and SMNVEV (reference sequence). V gave up 4 bases and J gave up 1 base; unmatched junction bases: 4. The CDR3 has 15 residues.

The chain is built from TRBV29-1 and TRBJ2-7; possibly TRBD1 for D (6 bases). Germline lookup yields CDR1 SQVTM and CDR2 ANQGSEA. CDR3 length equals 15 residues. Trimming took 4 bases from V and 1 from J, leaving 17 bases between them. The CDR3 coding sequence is TGCAGCGTTGTTGGGATCAGGGGATCTTCCTACGAGCAGTACTTC. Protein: CSVVGIRGSSYEQYF.

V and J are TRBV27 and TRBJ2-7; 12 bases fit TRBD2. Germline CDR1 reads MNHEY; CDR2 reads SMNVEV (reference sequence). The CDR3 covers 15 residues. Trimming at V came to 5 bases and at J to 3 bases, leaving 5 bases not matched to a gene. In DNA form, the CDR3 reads TGTGCCAGCAGTCAATTGGGACTAGCGGGCTACGAGCAGTACTTC. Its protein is CASSQLGLAGYEQYF.

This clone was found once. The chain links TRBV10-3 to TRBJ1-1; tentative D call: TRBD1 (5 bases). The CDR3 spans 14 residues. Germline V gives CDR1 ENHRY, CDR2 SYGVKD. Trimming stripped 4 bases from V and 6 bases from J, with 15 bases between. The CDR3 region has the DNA TGTGCCATCAGTGTTTCAGGGCAGGTTGCTGAAGCTTTCTTT. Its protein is CAISVSGQVAEAFF.

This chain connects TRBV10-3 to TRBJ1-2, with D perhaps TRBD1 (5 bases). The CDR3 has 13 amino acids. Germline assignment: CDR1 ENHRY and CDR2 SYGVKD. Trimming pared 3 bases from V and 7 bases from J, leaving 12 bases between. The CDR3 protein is CAISDPRVFGYTF. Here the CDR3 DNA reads TGTGCCATCAGTGACCCCAGGGTGTTTGGCTACACCTTC.

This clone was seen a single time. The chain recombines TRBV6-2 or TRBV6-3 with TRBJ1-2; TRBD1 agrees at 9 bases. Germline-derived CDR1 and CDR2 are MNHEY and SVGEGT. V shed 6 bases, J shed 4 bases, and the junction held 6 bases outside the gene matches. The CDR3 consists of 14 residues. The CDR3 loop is CASSKTGGGYGYTF. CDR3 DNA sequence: TGTGCCAGCAGCAAAACAGGGGGCGGCTATGGCTACACCTTC.

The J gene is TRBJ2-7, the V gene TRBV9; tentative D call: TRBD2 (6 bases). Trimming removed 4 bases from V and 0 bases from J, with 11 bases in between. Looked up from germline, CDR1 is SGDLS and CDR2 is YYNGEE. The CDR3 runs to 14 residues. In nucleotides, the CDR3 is TGTGCCAGCAGCCTTAGCGGTAACTCCTACGAGCAGTACTTC. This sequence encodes CASSLSGNSYEQYF.

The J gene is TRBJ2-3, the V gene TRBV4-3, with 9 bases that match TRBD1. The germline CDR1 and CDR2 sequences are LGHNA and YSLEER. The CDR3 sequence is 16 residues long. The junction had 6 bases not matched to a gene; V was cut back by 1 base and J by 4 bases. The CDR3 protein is CASSQVTGGSSDTQYF. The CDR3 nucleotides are TGCGCCAGCAGCCAAGTTACAGGGGGCTCATCAGATACGCAGTATTTT.

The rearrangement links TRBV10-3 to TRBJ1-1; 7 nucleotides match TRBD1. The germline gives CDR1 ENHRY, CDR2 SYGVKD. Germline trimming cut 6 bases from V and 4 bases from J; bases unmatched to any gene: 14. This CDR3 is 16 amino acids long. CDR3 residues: CAIRNTGQAGSTEAFF. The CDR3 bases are TGTGCCATCAGGAACACAGGACAGGCGGGTTCCACTGAAGCTTTCTTT.

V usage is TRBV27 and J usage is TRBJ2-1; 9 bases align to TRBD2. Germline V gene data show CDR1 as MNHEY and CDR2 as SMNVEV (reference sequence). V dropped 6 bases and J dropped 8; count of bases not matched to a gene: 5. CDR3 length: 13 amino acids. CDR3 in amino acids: CASRKAGGYEQFF. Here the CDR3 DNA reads TGTGCCAGCAGAAAAGCGGGGGGCTATGAGCAGTTCTTC.

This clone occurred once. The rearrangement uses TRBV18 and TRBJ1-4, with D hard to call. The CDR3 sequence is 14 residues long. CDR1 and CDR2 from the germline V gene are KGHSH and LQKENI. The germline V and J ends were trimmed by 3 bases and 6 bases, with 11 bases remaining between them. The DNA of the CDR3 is TGTGCCAGCTCACCTGGGAGGGTTCATGAAAAACTGTTTTTT. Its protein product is CASSPGRVHEKLFF.

The CDR3 protein is CASHRGANTEAFF. The CDR3 bases are TGTGCCAGCCACCGGGGAGCGAACACTGAAGCTTTCTTT. The V call is TRBV28, the J call TRBJ1-1, with D unclear. The CDR3 contains 13 residues. Germline values: CDR1 MDHEN, CDR2 SYDVKM. Between the trimmed V and J ends, which lost 8 bases and 1 base, there was a span of 11 bases.

CDR3 loop: CASSLQGGTNYGYTF. DNA for the CDR3: TGTGCCAGCAGTTTGCAGGGAGGAACTAACTATGGCTACACCTTC. The chain is built from TRBV27 and TRBJ1-2, with D possibly TRBD1 on 5 matching bases. Per germline, CDR1 MNHEY and CDR2 SMNVEV (reference sequence). CDR3 length: 15 amino acids. V shed 3 bases and J shed 0 bases, with 11 bases lying between them.

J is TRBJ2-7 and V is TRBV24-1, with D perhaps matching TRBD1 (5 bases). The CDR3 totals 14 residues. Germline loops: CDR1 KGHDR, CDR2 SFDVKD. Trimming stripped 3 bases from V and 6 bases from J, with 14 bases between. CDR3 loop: CATSDAWQGSEQYF. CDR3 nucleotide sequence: TGTGCCACCAGTGATGCTTGGCAGGGTTCCGAGCAGTACTTC.

The DNA of the CDR3 is TGCGCCAGCAGTGAGGCCACAGCAGGGCGGACTGAAGCTTTCTTT. Translating it yields CASSEATAGRTEAFF. V and J are TRBV10-1 and TRBJ1-1; tentatively, D is TRBD1 (5 bases). Germline-derived CDR1 and CDR2 are WNHNN and SYGVQD (reference sequence). Trimming took 2 bases from V and 5 from J, leaving 15 bases between them. The CDR3 length is 15 residues.

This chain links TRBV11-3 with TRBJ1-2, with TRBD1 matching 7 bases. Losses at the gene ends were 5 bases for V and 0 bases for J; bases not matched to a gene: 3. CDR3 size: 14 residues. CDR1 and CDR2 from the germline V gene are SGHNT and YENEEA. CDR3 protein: CASSPGTANYGYTF. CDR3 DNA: TGTGCCAGCAGCCCCGGGACAGCTAACTATGGCTACACCTTC. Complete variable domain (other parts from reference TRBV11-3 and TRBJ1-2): EAGVVQSPRYKIIEKKQPVAFWCNPISGHNTLYWYLQNLGQGPELLIRYENEEAVDDSQLPKDRFSAERLKGVDSTLKIQPAELGDSAVYLCASSPGTANYGYTFGSGTRLTVV.

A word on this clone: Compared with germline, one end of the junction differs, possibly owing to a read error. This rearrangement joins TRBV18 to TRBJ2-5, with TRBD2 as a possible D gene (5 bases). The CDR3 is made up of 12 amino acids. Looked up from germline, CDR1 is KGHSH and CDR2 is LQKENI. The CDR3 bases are TGTGCCAGCTCGACGAGGATGGGAGATACGAACTTC. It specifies CASSTRMGDTNF.